This TCR beta chain was identified in a study of blood T cell repertoires in COVID-19. Assay used: immunoSEQ multiplex PCR; TCRdb lists only in-frame clones, some missing. The sample shows more than 85,000 clones, over 75% of them seen only once. The CDR3 is made up of 16 amino acids. CDR1 LGHDT and CDR2 YNNKEL come from the germline V gene (reference sequence). The junction had 14 bases not matched to a gene; V was cut back by 4 bases and J by 6 bases. This clone was detected many times. Sequenced: peripheral blood. This chain links TRBV3-1 (or the pseudogene TRBV3-2) with TRBJ1-1, with 7 nucleotides matching TRBD1. This sequence originates from a human donor in a cohort sampled during active COVID-19. The CDR3 DNA reads TGTGCCAGCAGCCCTATACAGGGGCCGCGGGGGGCTGAAGCTTTCTTT. It is translated as CASSPIQGPRGAEAFF.